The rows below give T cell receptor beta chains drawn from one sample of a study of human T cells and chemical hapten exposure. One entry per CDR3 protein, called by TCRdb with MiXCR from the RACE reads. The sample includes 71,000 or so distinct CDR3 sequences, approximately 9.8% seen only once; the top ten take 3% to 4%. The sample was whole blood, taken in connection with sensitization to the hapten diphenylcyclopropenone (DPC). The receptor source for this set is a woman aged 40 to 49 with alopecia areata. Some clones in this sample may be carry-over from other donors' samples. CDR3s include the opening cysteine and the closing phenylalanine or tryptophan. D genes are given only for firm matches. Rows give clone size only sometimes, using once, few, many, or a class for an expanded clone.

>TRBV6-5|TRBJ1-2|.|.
TGTGCCAGCAGTTACAGAGGGGCTAACTATGGCTACACCTTC
CASSYRGANYGYTF
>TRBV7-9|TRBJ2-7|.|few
TGTGCCAGCAGCTTAGAGGGTCACGGGCAGTACTTC
CASSLEGHGQYF
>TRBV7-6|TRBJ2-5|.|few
TGTGCCAGCAGCTTAGTGATGGAGGAGACCCAGTACTTC
CASSLVMEETQYF
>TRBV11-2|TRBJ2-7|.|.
TGTGCCAGCAGCTGGGCTTGGGCATCCTCCTACGAGCAGTACTTC
CASSWAWASSYEQYF
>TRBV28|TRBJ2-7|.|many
TGTGCCAGCAGTTCCGGGACGGCCTCCTACGAGCAGTACTTC
CASSSGTASYEQYF
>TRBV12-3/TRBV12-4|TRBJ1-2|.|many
TGTGCCAGCAGCCCCGACAGCTATGGCTACACCTTC
CASSPDSYGYTF
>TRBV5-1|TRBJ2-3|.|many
TGCGCCAGCAGCCGTTCCAGCACAGATACGCAGTATTTT
CASSRSSTDTQYF
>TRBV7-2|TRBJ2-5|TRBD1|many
TGTGCCAGCAGCCACAGCCGGGACAGGGGGCAAGAGACCCAGTACTTC
CASSHSRDRGQETQYF
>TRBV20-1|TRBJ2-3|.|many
TGCAGTGCTAATTGGGGGGCGAGAGATACGCAGTATTTT
CSANWGARDTQYF
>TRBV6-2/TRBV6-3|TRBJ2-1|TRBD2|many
TGTGCCAGCAGCCCCTCCCTTAGCGGGGGGGCCAATGAGCAGTTCTTC
CASSPSLSGGANEQFF
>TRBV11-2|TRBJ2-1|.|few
TGTGCCAGCAGTCCAATAGCGGCGACGTTCAATGAGCAGTTCTTC
CASSPIAATFNEQFF
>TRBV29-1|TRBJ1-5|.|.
TGCAGCGTTTGGGACTACAATCAGCCCCAGCATTTT
CSVWDYNQPQHF
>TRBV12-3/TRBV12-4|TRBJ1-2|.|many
TGTGCCAGCAGTCCGACCGACTGGGGGCCCAACTATGGCTACACCTTC
CASSPTDWGPNYGYTF
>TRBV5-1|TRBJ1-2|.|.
TGCGCCAGCAGCGTGGCCGCCGGACCGTTATATGGCTACACCTTC
CASSVAAGPLYGYTF
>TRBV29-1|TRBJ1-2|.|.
TGCAGCGTCGGAGCGAACAACTATGGCTACACCTTC
CSVGANNYGYTF
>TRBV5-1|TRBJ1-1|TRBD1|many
TGCGCCAGCAGCGCAAGGACAGGGGGCCCGGACACTGAAGCTTTCTTT
CASSARTGGPDTEAFF
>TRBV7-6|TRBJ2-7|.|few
TGTGCCAGCAGCCCGTTGGACAGCTCCTACGAGCAGTACTTC
CASSPLDSSYEQYF
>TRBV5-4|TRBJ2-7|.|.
TGTGCCAGCAGCTTGAGGGGGGACAGAGTCTCCTACGAGCAGTACTTC
CASSLRGDRVSYEQYF
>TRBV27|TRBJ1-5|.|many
TGTGCCAGCAGTTTTCAACAGGATCAGCCCCAGCATTTT
CASSFQQDQPQHF
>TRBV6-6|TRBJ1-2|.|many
TGTGCCAGCAGGCGTGACAGCATAGCTAACTATGGCTACACCTTC
CASRRDSIANYGYTF
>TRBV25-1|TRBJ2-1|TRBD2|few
TGTGCCAGCACTTTCGGAGCTAGCGGGAGCTACTCCTACAATGAGCAGTTCTTC
CASTFGASGSYSYNEQFF
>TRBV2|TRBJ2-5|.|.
TGTGCCAGCAGGGGCGGTGGGGAGACCCAGTACTTC
CASRGGGETQYF
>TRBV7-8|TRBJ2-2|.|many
TGTGCCAGCAGCCGGGACTCGGAAACCGGGGAGCTGTTTTTT
CASSRDSETGELFF
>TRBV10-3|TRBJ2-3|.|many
TGTGCCATCAGTGAACAGGGCAGACAAGATACGCAGTATTTT
CAISEQGRQDTQYF
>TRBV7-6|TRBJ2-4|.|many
TGTGCCAGCAGCTTAGCCAGGGGGGGCATTCAGTACTTC
CASSLARGGIQYF
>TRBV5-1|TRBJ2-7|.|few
TGCGCCAGCAGCCCCGGACAGAGCACCTACGAGCAGTACTTC
CASSPGQSTYEQYF
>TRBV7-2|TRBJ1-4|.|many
TGTGCCAGCAGCTTCTTGGCAGCCAATAATGAAAAACTGTTTTTT
CASSFLAANNEKLFF
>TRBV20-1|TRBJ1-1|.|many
TGCAGTGCTATTGAGGGTGAAGCTTTCTTT
CSAIEGEAFF
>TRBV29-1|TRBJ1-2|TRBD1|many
TGCAGCGTTGAGGGACAGGGGAACTATGAGGGCTACACCTTC
CSVEGQGNYEGYTF
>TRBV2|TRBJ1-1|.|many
TGTGCCAGTCCGCCTGGAGAAGCTTTCTTT
CASPPGEAFF
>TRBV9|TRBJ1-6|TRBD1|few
TGTGCCAGCAGCCCGGGACAGGGTTATTCACCCCTCCACTTT
CASSPGQGYSPLHF
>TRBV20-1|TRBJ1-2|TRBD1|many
TGCAGTGCTAGAGTTAGAGGGGGCAAGGACTATGGCTACACCTTC
CSARVRGGKDYGYTF
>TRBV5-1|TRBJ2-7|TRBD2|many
TGCGCCAGCAGCTTGGCAGGGACTAGCGGGGGGGTCCTGCACGAGCAGTACTTC
CASSLAGTSGGVLHEQYF
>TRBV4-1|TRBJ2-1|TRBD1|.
TGCGCCAGCAGCCGCAGGGGGACAGGCGAGAGCTACAATGAGCAGTTCTTC
CASSRRGTGESYNEQFF
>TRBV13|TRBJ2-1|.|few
TGTGCCAGCAGCTTAGGGACTCCTTCCTCCTACAATGAGCAGTTCTTC
CASSLGTPSSYNEQFF
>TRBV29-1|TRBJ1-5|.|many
TGCAGCGTCATCGGTGGTGCCAATCAGCCCCAGCATTTT
CSVIGGANQPQHF
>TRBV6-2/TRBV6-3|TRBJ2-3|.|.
TGTGCCAGCAGTATCTGGGGCAGGGAATCCACAGATACGCAGTATTTT
CASSIWGRESTDTQYF
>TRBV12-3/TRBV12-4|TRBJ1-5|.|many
TGTGCCAGCAGTTTGGAGGGATACCAGCCCCAGCATTTT
CASSLEGYQPQHF
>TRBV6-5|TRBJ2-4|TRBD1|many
TGTGCCAGCAGTCGGACAGGGAAAAACATTCAGTACTTC
CASSRTGKNIQYF
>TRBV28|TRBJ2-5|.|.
TGTGCCAGCAGTTTCATGAGGGGGGGGATAGAGACCCAGTACTTC
CASSFMRGGIETQYF
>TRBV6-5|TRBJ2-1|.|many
TGTGCCAGCAGTTACCCCTCTGGGGGGCGACACAATGAGCAGTTCTTC
CASSYPSGGRHNEQFF
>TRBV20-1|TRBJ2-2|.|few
TGCAGTGCTAGGGAGTTGAACACCGGGGAGCTGTTTTTT
CSARELNTGELFF
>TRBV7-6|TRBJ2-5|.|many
TGTGCCAGCAGCTTATCAGGGATCCCGGTGTGGACCCAGTACTTC
CASSLSGIPVWTQYF
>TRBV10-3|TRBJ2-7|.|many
TGTGCCATCAGTGAGAAAGGGGTCTACGAGCAGTACTTC
CAISEKGVYEQYF
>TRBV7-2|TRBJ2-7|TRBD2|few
TGTGCCAGCAGCGCGGGGGGGTCCCACGAGCAGTACTTC
CASSAGGSHEQYF
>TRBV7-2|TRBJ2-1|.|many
TGTGCCAGCAGCTTAATCGGTGCCAATGAGCAGTTCTTC
CASSLIGANEQFF
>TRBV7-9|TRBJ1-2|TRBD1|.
TGTGCCAGCAGCCACTCGACAGGGCGGGACTATGGCTACACCTTC
CASSHSTGRDYGYTF
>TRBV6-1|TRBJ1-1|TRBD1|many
TGTGCCAGCAGTGAACAGGGGGGCACTGAAGCTTTCTTT
CASSEQGGTEAFF
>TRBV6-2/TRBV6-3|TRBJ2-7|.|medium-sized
TGTGCCAGCAGCGACCAGATCATCGACAGGCCCGAGCAGTACTTC
CASSDQIIDRPEQYF
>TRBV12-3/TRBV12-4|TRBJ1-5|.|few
TGTGCCAGCAGTCCCCGCGACGACCAGCCCCAGCATTTT
CASSPRDDQPQHF
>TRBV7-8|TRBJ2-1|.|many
TGTGCCAGCAGCTCCGTGGTAGTGAGCTCCTACAATGAGCAGTTCTTC
CASSSVVVSSYNEQFF
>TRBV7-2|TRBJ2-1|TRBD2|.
TGTGCCAGCGCCCCCAAGGTAGCGGGGGGGGACAGTGCGCAGTTCTTC
CASAPKVAGGDSAQFF
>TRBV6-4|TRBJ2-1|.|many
TGTGCCAGCAGTGACTCGCCGGAGAATGAGCAGTTCTTC
CASSDSPENEQFF
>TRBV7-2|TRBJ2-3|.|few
TGTGCCAGCAAGAGGAATGCCGGCGGGGATACGCAGTATTTT
CASKRNAGGDTQYF
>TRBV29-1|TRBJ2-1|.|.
TGCAGCGTGCCTGTCCGCGGGACAGTATCCTACAATGAGCAGTTCTTC
CSVPVRGTVSYNEQFF
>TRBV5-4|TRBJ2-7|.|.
TGTGCCAGCAGCTCCAACATGGACTCCTACGAGCAGTACTTC
CASSSNMDSYEQYF
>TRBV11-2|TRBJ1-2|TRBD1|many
TGTGCCACCACCGGGACAGGGTTTCCTCGCGGCGGCTACACCTTC
CATTGTGFPRGGYTF
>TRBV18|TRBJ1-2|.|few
TGTGCCAGCTCACCAACGGACAGCGGCTATGGCTACACCTTC
CASSPTDSGYGYTF
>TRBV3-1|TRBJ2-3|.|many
TGTGCCAGCAGCCAAGGGGCCTCAAGCACAGATACGCAGTATTTT
CASSQGASSTDTQYF